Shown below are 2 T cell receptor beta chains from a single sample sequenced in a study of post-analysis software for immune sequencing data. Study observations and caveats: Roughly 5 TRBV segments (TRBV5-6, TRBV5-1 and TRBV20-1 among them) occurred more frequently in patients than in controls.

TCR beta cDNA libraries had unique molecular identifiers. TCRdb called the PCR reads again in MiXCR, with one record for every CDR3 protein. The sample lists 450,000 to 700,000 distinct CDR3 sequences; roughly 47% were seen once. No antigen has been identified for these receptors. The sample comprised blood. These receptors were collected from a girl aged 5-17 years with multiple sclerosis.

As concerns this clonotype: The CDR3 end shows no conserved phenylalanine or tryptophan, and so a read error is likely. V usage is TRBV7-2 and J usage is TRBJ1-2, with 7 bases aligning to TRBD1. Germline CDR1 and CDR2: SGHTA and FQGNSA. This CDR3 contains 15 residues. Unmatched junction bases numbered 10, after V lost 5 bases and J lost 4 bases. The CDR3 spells CASSDRRGLGYGYTC. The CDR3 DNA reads TGTGCCAGCAGCGATAGGAGGGGGCTCGGCTATGGCTACACCTGC.

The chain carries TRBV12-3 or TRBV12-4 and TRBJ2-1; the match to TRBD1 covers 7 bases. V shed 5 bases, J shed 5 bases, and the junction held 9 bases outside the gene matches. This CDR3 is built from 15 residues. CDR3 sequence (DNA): TGTGCCAGCAGTCAGACAGGGTACATACACAATGAGCAGTTCTTC. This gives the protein CASSQTGYIHNEQFF.